Presented here are 30 T cell receptor beta chains from one specimen sequenced in a study of OX40 agonist ivuxolimab in advanced cancers. Repertoires were generated with immunoSEQ multiplex PCR, while TCRdb's copy carries only in-frame clones and drops some. The table lists tens of thousands of clones, approximately 92% of them singletons. The sample in question was CD4+ or CD8+ T cells sorted from blood, obtained in a trial of the OX40 agonist ivuxolimab. The receptors stem from an adult with an advanced solid tumor such as melanoma, head and neck, liver or kidney cancer.

V usage is TRBV29-1 and J usage is TRBJ2-2; a weak D match, TRBD2 (6 bases). This CDR3 has 14 amino acids. V lost 6 bases to trimming and J lost 1 base, with 12 bases between them. CDR1 and CDR2 (germline): SQVTM, ANQGSEA. CDR3 DNA sequence: TGCAGCGTGGTCGGGAGCCTGAACACCGGGGAGCTGTTTTTT. This gives the protein CSVVGSLNTGELFF.

The chain carries TRBV10-2 and TRBJ2-7, with TRBD2 matching over 7 bases. The trim removed 0 bases at V and 2 bases at J, leaving 1 base unmatched. CDR1 and CDR2 from the germline V gene are WSHSY and SAAADI. CDR3 size: 14 residues. The CDR3 sequence is CASSESGGTYEQYF. The CDR3 DNA is TGCGCCAGCAGTGAGTCGGGGGGGACCTACGAGCAGTACTTC.

V gene TRBV5-6 combines with J gene TRBJ2-3; TRBD2 matches at 10 bases. CDR3 size: 16 residues. Germline assignment: CDR1 SGHDT and CDR2 YYEEEE. Trimming at V came to 2 bases and at J to 6 bases, leaving 9 bases not matched to a gene. Written as DNA, the CDR3 is TGTGCCAGCAGCTTTCCGCTAGCGGGAGCACTTGATACGCAGTATTTT. Protein product: CASSFPLAGALDTQYF.

This chain's CDR3 is CASSLIRRTGGNTIYF. Here the CDR3 DNA reads TGTGCCAGCAGCTTAATACGACGCACTGGGGGAAACACCATATATTTT. The chain links TRBV7-9 to TRBJ1-3, with D unclear. From germline, CDR1 is SEHNR and CDR2 FQNEAQ (reference sequence). Between the trimmed V and J ends, which lost 2 bases and 4 bases, there was a span of 15 bases. This CDR3 is 16 amino acids long.

The chain uses TRBV9 and TRBJ2-2, with 11 bases fitting TRBD2. Germline trimming cut 3 bases from V and 2 bases from J; bases unmatched to any gene: 3. The CDR3 contains 16 residues. Germline CDR1 and CDR2: SGDLS and YYNGEE. CDR3 residues: CASSGGLAVNTGELFF. The CDR3 nucleotides are TGTGCCAGCAGCGGGGGACTAGCGGTAAACACCGGGGAGCTGTTTTTT.

The chain carries TRBV25-1 and TRBJ2-7, with D hard to call. Trimming left V 8 bases short and J 6 bases short, with 17 bases between. The CDR3 sequence is 13 residues long. Germline CDR1 and CDR2: MGHDK and SYGVNS. CDR3 DNA sequence: TGTGCCAGCGCAAAGGGTCCCGACGGCGAGCAGTACTTC. Translation gives CASAKGPDGEQYF.

This sequence joins TRBV18 and TRBJ2-2, with 8 bases fitting TRBD1. CDR3 size: 16 residues. V shed 1 base and J 2 bases; nucleotides not matched to a gene: 3. Germline V lookup: CDR1 KGHSH, CDR2 LQKENI. The CDR3 DNA reads as TGTGCCAGCTCACCACGGACAGGGATTAACACCGGGGAGCTGTTTTTT. Its translation is CASSPRTGINTGELFF.

The V and J genes are TRBV19 and TRBJ1-1, with D possibly matching TRBD1 (6 bases). V was clipped by 3 bases and J by 0 bases, with 8 bases between them. The CDR3 loop spans 14 amino acids. Germline V lookup: CDR1 LNHDA, CDR2 SQIVND (reference sequence). DNA for the CDR3: TGTGCCAGTAGTATGGGGGCACTGAACACTGAAGCTTTCTTT. Protein: CASSMGALNTEAFF.

This clone was recorded a few times. The limits of the CDR3 on the DNA are not certain, so only TCRdb's listed CDR3 is given. The rearrangement joins TRBV19 to TRBJ2-1; TRBD2, the table's D call, was not compared with the DNA. The CDR3 sequence runs 15 residues, both termini included. Germline values: CDR1 LNHDA, CDR2 SQIVND (reference sequence). The CDR3 spells CASSLRAGGYNEQFF.

This chain connects TRBV28 to TRBJ2-1; maybe TRBD2 (5 bases). V lost 4 bases and J 10 bases, leaving 17 bases between the germline ends. Per the germline V gene, CDR1 is MDHEN and CDR2 is SYDVKM. The CDR3 sequence is 14 residues long. As DNA, the CDR3 is TGTGCCAGCAGTTCCCGGGCCCAAGGCGGGGAGCAGTTCTTC. It encodes CASSSRAQGGEQFF.

This clone was seen a handful of times. This chain links TRBV19 with TRBJ2-7; tentative D call: TRBD2 (6 bases). V gave up 8 bases and J gave up 3 bases, with 8 bases separating them. Germline V gene data show CDR1 as LNHDA and CDR2 as SQIVND (reference sequence). The CDR3 spans 11 residues. The CDR3 reads CASAGGYEQYF. The CDR3 DNA reads as TGTGCCAGTGCCGGGGGCTACGAGCAGTACTTC.

The J gene is TRBJ2-7, the V gene TRBV19, with D possibly TRBD1 on 5 matching bases. V dropped 3 bases and J dropped 4 bases, with 10 bases sitting between them. CDR1 and CDR2 (germline): LNHDA, SQIVND (reference sequence). CDR3 length equals 13 residues. The CDR3: CASSIGRVYEQYF. The CDR3 DNA follows: TGTGCCAGTAGTATCGGCAGGGTTTACGAGCAGTACTTC.

This chain uses TRBV9 with TRBJ2-2, with 9 bases fitting TRBD2. The germline V gene encodes CDR1 SGDLS and CDR2 YYNGEE. J gave up 4 bases and V 5 bases, and 12 bases lay outside the gene matches. The CDR3 loop spans 17 amino acids. CDR3 DNA: TGTGCCAGCAGGGGGGCTAGCGGGAACGTGGGCACCGGGGAGCTGTTTTTT. It specifies CASRGASGNVGTGELFF.

This rearrangement joins TRBV7-2 to TRBJ2-7; D call uncertain. CDR3 size: 14 residues. CDR1 and CDR2 (germline): SGHTA, FQGNSA. The V end was cut by 0 bases, the J end by 1 base, with 7 bases between. The CDR3 loop reads CASSLATWSYEQYF. CDR3 DNA: TGTGCCAGCAGCTTAGCGACCTGGTCCTACGAGCAGTACTTC.

The chain links TRBV4-3 to TRBJ2-7; 7 bases are a match to TRBD1. V lost 4 bases and J lost 1; bases outside the gene matches: 7. The CDR3 is 15 amino acids. Germline V gene lookup returns CDR1 LGHNA and CDR2 YSLEER. CDR3 nucleotide sequence: TGCGCCAGCAGCCCGATGTTGACAGGGTCCTACGAGCAGTACTTC. Protein product: CASSPMLTGSYEQYF.

The gene calls are TRBV7-2 and TRBJ2-7, with TRBD2 matching over 8 bases. The V gene end was trimmed by 1 base and the J gene end by 5 bases; junction bases not matched to a gene: 10. Looked up from germline, CDR1 is SGHTA and CDR2 is FQGNSA. The CDR3 runs to 16 residues. CDR3 amino acids: CASSLGDGRAHHEQYF. The CDR3 DNA follows: TGTGCCAGCAGCTTAGGCGACGGGAGGGCTCACCACGAGCAGTACTTC.

The chain couples TRBV7-3 to TRBJ2-1; 7 bases align to TRBD2. V was pared by 3 bases and J by 8 bases, with 4 bases of the junction left unmatched. Germline CDR1 and CDR2: SGHTA and FQGTGA. The CDR3 is 13 amino acids. The CDR3 sequence: CASSLAGVDEQFF. CDR3 nucleotides: TGTGCCAGCAGCTTGGCGGGGGTCGATGAGCAGTTCTTC.

The V and J genes are TRBV28 and TRBJ2-1; the D is unclear. Germline loops: CDR1 MDHEN, CDR2 SYDVKM. This CDR3 contains 14 residues. Trimming cost V 7 bases and J 0 bases, with 10 bases left between them. Here the CDR3 reads CASNEGPSYNEQFF. For the CDR3, the DNA is TGTGCCAGCAACGAAGGTCCCTCCTACAATGAGCAGTTCTTC.

The chain links TRBV5-6 to TRBJ2-5; 10 bases are shared with TRBD1. V shed 4 bases and J 5 bases; nucleotides not matched to a gene: 8. The germline CDR1 and CDR2 sequences are SGHDT and YYEEEE. CDR3 length equals 15 residues. CDR3 amino acids: CASSRYRDRGETQYF. The CDR3 DNA follows: TGTGCCAGCAGCAGATACCGGGACAGGGGTGAGACCCAGTACTTC.

The rearrangement uses TRBV10-2 and TRBJ1-1; no clear D gene. V gave up 7 bases and J gave up 5 bases, with 11 bases separating them. CDR1 is WSHSY, CDR2 SAAADI, per germline. The CDR3 contains 12 residues. The CDR3 reads CASTRTSTEAFF. CDR3 nucleotides: TGCGCCAGCACCAGAACCAGTACTGAAGCTTTCTTT.

V and J are TRBV18 and TRBJ2-2; tentatively, D is TRBD2 (6 bases). The CDR3 covers 15 residues. Deletions cut 3 bases from V and 6 bases from J, with 14 bases between. The germline gives CDR1 KGHSH, CDR2 LQKENI. The chain's CDR3 is CASSPTRERAGELFF. The CDR3 DNA sequence: TGTGCCAGCTCACCTACTCGGGAGAGGGCCGGGGAGCTGTTTTTT.

The CDR3 sequence: CAWSFSRIGELFF. In DNA, the CDR3 is TGTGCCTGGAGTTTTAGTAGAATCGGGGAGCTGTTTTTT. J is TRBJ2-2 and V is TRBV30; D unresolved. The CDR3 has 13 amino acids. The germline CDR1 and CDR2 sequences are GTSNPN and SVGIG (reference sequence). Trimming shortened V by 2 bases and J by 7 bases, and 11 bases separated the two germline ends.

The V and J genes are TRBV2 and TRBJ2-3, with 10 bases aligning to TRBD2. The CDR3 extends over 16 amino acids. The germline CDR1 and CDR2 sequences are SNHLY and FYNNEI. J gave up 2 bases and V 7 bases, and 9 bases lay outside the gene matches. The CDR3 is CASINGLAEHTDTQYF. The CDR3 coding sequence is TGTGCCAGCATCAACGGACTAGCGGAGCACACAGATACGCAGTATTTT.

The chain carries TRBV18 and TRBJ2-2; D might be TRBD2 (6 bases). The CDR3 spans 13 residues. V was trimmed by 6 bases and J by 5 bases, leaving 10 bases between them. The germline V gene has CDR1 KGHSH and CDR2 LQKENI. Here the CDR3 reads CASSRGETGELFF. The CDR3 bases are TGTGCCAGCTCCCGCGGGGAAACCGGGGAGCTGTTTTTT.

This chain links TRBV5-1 with TRBJ2-3, with D possibly TRBD2 on 6 matching bases. The CDR3 extends over 14 amino acids. Germline V CDR1 and CDR2: SGHRS, YFSETQ. The V and J ends lost 0 bases and 4 bases respectively, with 9 bases between them. CDR3 nucleotides: TGCGCCAGCAGCTTGGCCCTAGCGTCAGATACGCAGTATTTT. Protein: CASSLALASDTQYF.

The chain is built from TRBV2 and TRBJ1-4, with a possible D match to TRBD1 (6 bases). Germline V gene sequence: CDR1 SNHLY, CDR2 FYNNEI. This CDR3 spans 14 amino acids. The V end lost 6 bases, the J end lost 5 bases, and 13 bases lay between the germline ends. In DNA form, the CDR3 reads TGTGCCAGCAGACCTAGGGGGTCCAATGAAAAACTGTTTTTT. It specifies CASRPRGSNEKLFF.

The chain recombines TRBV6-6 with TRBJ2-1; TRBD1 agrees at 9 bases. The length of the CDR3 is 13 residues. J lost 7 bases, V lost 6 bases, and 4 bases had no gene match. Germline V gene sequence: CDR1 MNHNY, CDR2 SVGAGI (reference sequence). CDR3 DNA: TGTGCCAGCAGCAGGGACAGGGTAAATGAGCAGTTCTTC. Translated: CASSRDRVNEQFF.

The V gene is TRBV7-2, the J gene TRBJ1-3; D perhaps matches TRBD1 (5 bases). V shed 5 bases and J shed 2 bases, with 16 bases lying between them. Looked up from germline, CDR1 is SGHTA and CDR2 is FQGNSA. The CDR3 sequence is 16 residues long. The CDR3 reads CASSEGRVRAGNTIYF. CDR3 sequence (DNA): TGTGCCAGCAGCGAGGGACGGGTCAGAGCTGGAAACACCATATATTTT.

V usage is TRBV7-3 and J usage is TRBJ2-5; D is undetermined. This CDR3 is built from 14 residues. Trimming removed 5 bases from V and 4 bases from J, with 14 bases in between. The germline CDR1 and CDR2 sequences are SGHTA and FQGTGA. The CDR3 loop is CASSPLSNTETQYF. The CDR3 nucleotides read TGTGCCAGCAGCCCCCTGAGCAACACAGAGACCCAGTACTTC. Full variable domain (outside the CDR3, taken from reference TRBV7-3 and TRBJ2-5): GAGVSQTPSNKVTEKGKYVELRCDPISGHTALYWYRQSLGQGPEFLIYFQGTGAADDSGLPNDRFFAVRPEGSVSTLKIQRTERGDSAVYLCASSPLSNTETQYFGPGTRLLVL.

The chain couples TRBV7-2 to TRBJ2-1; 12 bases map to TRBD2. CDR3 size: 13 residues. Losses at the gene ends were 8 bases for V and 6 bases for J; bases not matched to a gene: 2. Germline lookup yields CDR1 SGHTA and CDR2 FQGNSA. The chain's CDR3 is CASRTSGTNEQFF. CDR3 in DNA: TGTGCCAGCCGGACTAGCGGGACCAATGAGCAGTTCTTC.